This T cell receptor (beta chain) appears in the sequencing data of a study of blood T cell repertoires in COVID-19. Overall study context: COVID-19 samples from acute and convalescent phases originated in the United States, Italy and Spain. T cells, B-cell-depleted T cells, or PBMCs supplied cDNA or gDNA.

Per the study methods: Nucleated cell number was recorded as an estimate derived from reference gene primer amplification. Some clones are missing from TCRdb's copy, which holds only in-frame ones; the method was immunoSEQ multiplex PCR. V and J calls and clone size are given by that table; D and trimming were obtained from the DNA. The table lists about 200,000 clones, about 82% of them singletons, with approximately 0.9% in the top ten. Recruited during active infection, patients (from Seattle) were subsequently followed longitudinally. Germline V gives CDR1 SQVTM, CDR2 ANQGSEA. The CDR3 covers 13 residues. V lost 6 bases and J 1 base, leaving 12 bases between the germline ends.

The sequenced sample consisted of peripheral blood. The genes are TRBV29-1 and TRBJ1-1; D is perhaps TRBD1 (6 bases). This TCR was recovered from a man between 60 and 75 years old with COVID-19, enrolled during active disease. The CDR3 protein is CSVKGHRNTEAFF. As DNA, the CDR3 is TGCAGCGTGAAGGGACACCGGAACACTGAAGCTTTCTTT.